This T cell receptor beta chain was documented in a study of T cell responses to AZD1222 COVID-19 vaccine. Notes on the study in general: White British donors predominated, females outnumbered males, and clonal diversity was possibly underestimated. Baseline testing showed seropositivity in only 6 or 7 AZD1222 recipients.

The V end was cut by 6 bases, the J end by 8 bases, with 19 bases between. The V gene's germline CDR1 is LNHDA and CDR2 SQIVND (reference sequence). CDR3 length: 15 amino acids. Assay used: immunoSEQ multiplex PCR; TCRdb lists only in-frame clones, some missing. Of 65,000 to 90,000 clones in the sample, about 90% were seen once. As for this clone: Its antigen is still unknown.

J is TRBJ1-4 and V is TRBV19; tentatively, D is TRBD1 (6 bases). The TCR was taken from an adult who received the AZD1222 COVID-19 vaccine. Sequenced material: peripheral blood, taken 28 days after the second AZD1222 dose. The CDR3 DNA reads as TGTGCCAGTAGGCCTACTGGGGGGCGCGGAGAAAAACTGTTTTTT. It is translated as CASRPTGGRGEKLFF.